This T cell receptor beta chain was retrieved from a study of beta chain features in type 1 diabetes. Study conclusions and caveats: Among patients with Type 1 diabetes, TCRB CDR3s were moderately but significantly shorter in every one of the four CD4+ subsets. There was a possibility that cDNA sequencing over-represented cells with high TCR expression.

V was trimmed by 4 bases and J by 2 bases, leaving 6 bases between them. The CDR3 consists of 13 residues. In germline, CDR1 is MNHEY, CDR2 SMNVEV (reference sequence). This clone appeared a single time. The target antigen is unknown. A single heparinised draw of about 100 mL on average was taken per donor. Cell sorting via CD45RO/CCR7/CD25/CD127/CD95/CD27 was performed to obtain CD4+ naive, central memory, regulatory and stem cell-like memory cells. The study reverse transcribed the entire isolated RNA, so it sequenced expressed TCRB transcripts. Here immunoSEQ multiplex PCR was the method, and the copy in TCRdb shows in-frame clones only, minus some. The data show approximately 240,000 clones, roughly 17% seen once.

The clonotype comes from a man between 25 and 39 years old with type 1 diabetes. Sequencing was carried out using naive CD4+ T cells from blood. The V and J genes are TRBV27 and TRBJ2-1; D unresolved. The CDR3 region has the DNA TGTGCCAGCAGTTCCAGTACCTACAATGAGCAGTTCTTC. Translation gives CASSSSTYNEQFF.